The 3 T cell receptor beta chains presented below share a single source sample, sequenced in a study of blood T cell repertoires in COVID-19. Clones were sequenced by immunoSEQ multiplex PCR, and TCRdb holds only the in-frame ones, with some missing. Altogether 200,000 to 300,000 clones are present, about 91% being singletons, with the ten largest covering just over 2.5%. The material sequenced was peripheral blood. These receptors came from a young adult with COVID-19, enrolled during active disease.

V and J are TRBV12-3 or TRBV12-4 and TRBJ2-7; D is uncertain. V lost 6 bases to trimming and J lost 5 bases, with 14 bases between them. The CDR3 is 13 amino acids. The CDR3 nucleotides are TGTGCCAGCAGCCCTGAAGGCGGAAACGAGCAGTACTTC. Its translation: CASSPEGGNEQYF.

V is TRBV25-1 and J is TRBJ2-5, with 14 bases lining up with TRBD2. The trim removed 4 bases at V and 3 bases at J, leaving 10 bases unmatched. Germline V gene lookup returns CDR1 MGHDK and CDR2 SYGVNS. The CDR3 has 18 residues. The CDR3 is CASSVTRLAGGKEETQYF. In nucleotides, the CDR3 is TGTGCCAGCAGTGTCACCCGACTAGCGGGAGGGAAGGAAGAGACCCAGTACTTC.

This clone was found once. The chain employs TRBV30 and TRBJ1-1, with D perhaps matching TRBD1 (5 bases). Germline V gene sequence: CDR1 GTSNPN, CDR2 SVGIG (reference sequence). There are 21 residues in the CDR3. Trimming cost V 0 bases and J 1 base, with 30 bases left between them. CDR3 region: CAWSVKFHLRREEGPNTEAFF. The CDR3, as DNA: TGTGCCTGGAGTGTTAAGTTTCATTTACGCAGGGAGGAGGGGCCGAACACTGAAGCTTTCTTT.